These 20 T cell receptor beta chains share one sample of origin, sequenced in a study of early T cells in non-severe SARS-CoV-2 infection. TCRdb redid the calling of the 5' RACE reads with MiXCR, one entry per CDR3 protein. The repertoire holds 28,000 or so distinct CDR3 sequences, with over 4.5% as singletons. Sequenced sample: whole blood. These receptor sequences come from an adult who was a healthcare worker with PCR-confirmed SARS-CoV-2 infection or an uninfected control (not recorded which).

This clonotype was recorded at least ten times. CDR3 amino acids: CASSLLPPPHDRALGANVLTF. The CDR3 bases are TGTGCCAGCAGTTTACTCCCACCCCCACACGACAGAGCGCTTGGGGCCAACGTCCTGACTTTC. The chain has TRBV12-3 or TRBV12-4 and TRBJ2-6; tentative D call: TRBD1 (5 bases). Trimming left V 2 bases short and J 3 bases short, with 26 bases between. The CDR3 covers 21 residues.

Many counts were recorded for this clonotype. V and J are TRBV7-2 and TRBJ2-3; D is perhaps TRBD1 (5 bases). Per the germline V gene, CDR1 is SGHTA and CDR2 is FQGNSA. The V and J ends lost 5 bases and 5 bases respectively, with 14 bases between them. The CDR3 has 14 amino acids. In DNA, the CDR3 is TGTGCCAGCAGCACGGACCAGGGAAGAGATACGCAGTATTTT. The encoded protein is CASSTDQGRDTQYF.

This clonotype has more than one count but fewer than ten. This chain uses TRBV6-5 with TRBJ2-1; D is unresolved. There are 16 residues in the CDR3. V dropped 0 bases and J dropped 8 bases, with 17 bases sitting between them. CDR1 is MNHEY, CDR2 SVGAGI, per germline. The CDR3, as DNA: TGTGCCAGCAGTTACTCTACCGGCGTTACCGGGCATGAGCAGTTCTTC. It codes for CASSYSTGVTGHEQFF.

The chain links TRBV4-1 to TRBJ2-7; TRBD1 is a possible D gene (6 bases). This CDR3 comprises 12 residues. V lost 4 bases to trimming and J lost 4 bases, with 8 bases between them. Germline CDR1 is MGHRA and CDR2 is YSYEKL. The CDR3 DNA is TGCGCCAGCAGCCCAACAGGGTACGAGCAGTACTTC. Residues: CASSPTGYEQYF.

This clonotype has only a few counts. The chain has TRBV7-9 and TRBJ2-1; TRBD1 matches 10 bases. V lost 4 bases to trimming and J lost 0 bases; unmatched junction nucleotides: 6. The CDR3 is made up of 17 amino acids. The germline gives CDR1 SEHNR, CDR2 FQNEAQ (reference sequence). The CDR3 is CASSSIWTGGSYNEQFF. CDR3 nucleotide sequence: TGTGCCAGCAGCTCGATATGGACAGGGGGCTCCTACAATGAGCAGTTCTTC. The complete variable domain, with remaining parts taken from reference TRBV7-9 and TRBJ2-1, reads DTGVSQNPRHKITKRGQNVTFRCDPISEHNRLYWYRQTLGQGPEFLTYFQNEAQLEKSRLLSDRFSAERPKGSFSTLEIQRTEQGDSAMYLCASSSIWTGGSYNEQFFGPGTRLTVL.

The table lists this clonotype with a few counts. The genes are TRBV14 and TRBJ2-1; D is perhaps TRBD1 (7 bases). Germline loops: CDR1 SGHDN, CDR2 FVKESK. Trimming pared 6 bases from V and 6 bases from J, leaving 18 bases between. The CDR3 loop spans 15 amino acids. CDR3 nucleotides: TGTGCCAGCAGTATCCGCGGGACAGTAGGCAATGAGCAGTTCTTC. This translates into CASSIRGTVGNEQFF.

This clonotype was seen many times. The chain combines TRBV4-3 with TRBJ1-4; a weak D match, TRBD1 (5 bases). Trimming stripped 3 bases from V and 7 bases from J, with 15 bases between. The CDR3 is 15 residues long. Germline CDR1 LGHNA, CDR2 YSLEER. The CDR3 region has the DNA TGCGCCAGCAGCCAGAACGCGGGGGTGCGTGAAAAACTGTTTTTT. Its translation: CASSQNAGVREKLFF.

This clonotype was counted many times. The gene calls are TRBV7-9 and TRBJ2-1; 11 nucleotides match TRBD2. CDR3 length: 20 residues. J gave up 0 bases and V 3 bases, and 13 bases lay outside the gene matches. CDR1 SEHNR and CDR2 FQNEAQ come from the germline V gene (reference sequence). The CDR3 sequence is CASSFSGTSGGISSYNEQFF. The CDR3 nucleotides read TGTGCCAGCAGCTTCTCTGGGACTAGCGGAGGGATCAGCTCCTACAATGAGCAGTTCTTC.

This clonotype came up many times. V gene TRBV28 combines with J gene TRBJ2-1; 7 bases map to TRBD1. In germline, CDR1 is MDHEN, CDR2 SYDVKM. The V segment lost 3 bases and the J segment 14 bases; nucleotides outside the gene matches: 4. The CDR3 runs to 11 residues. The CDR3 reads CASSLTGREFF. In nucleotides, the CDR3 is TGTGCCAGCAGTTTGACAGGGCGCGAGTTCTTC. Together with reference TRBV28 and TRBJ2-1, the CDR3 gives the full variable domain: DVKVTQSSRYLVKRTGEKVFLECVQDMDHENMFWYRQDPGLGLRLIYFSYDVKMKEKGDIPEGYSVSREKKERFSLILESASTNQTSMYLCASSLTGREFFGPGTRLTVL.

This clonotype was recorded many times. The genes are TRBV20-1 and TRBJ2-5, with 8 bases that match TRBD2. Unmatched junction bases numbered 11, after V lost 3 bases and J lost 5 bases. This CDR3 has 15 residues. Germline assignment: CDR1 DFQATT and CDR2 SNEGSKA (reference sequence). The CDR3 nucleotides are TGCAGTGCTAGGAGCTACGGACTAGCCCTGGAGACCCAGTACTTC. This gives the protein CSARSYGLALETQYF.

The genes are TRBV25-1 and TRBJ2-1; 16 bases fit TRBD2. Germline-derived CDR1 and CDR2 are MGHDK and SYGVNS. Losses at the gene ends were 5 bases for V and 0 bases for J; bases not matched to a gene: 4. The CDR3 loop spans 18 amino acids. The DNA of the CDR3 is TGTGCCAGCAGTCAGGGACTAGCGGGAGGGCCCTCCTACAATGAGCAGTTCTTC. It is translated as CASSQGLAGGPSYNEQFF.

This clonotype was seen ten or more times. The chain carries TRBV19 and TRBJ2-1; D gene unclear. The germline CDR1 and CDR2 sequences are LNHDA and SQIVND (reference sequence). The V and J ends lost 5 bases and 1 base respectively, with 15 bases between them. The CDR3 totals 16 residues. The CDR3 spells CASSVDFTTSYNEQFF. CDR3 sequence (DNA): TGTGCCAGTAGTGTTGATTTCACTACATCCTACAATGAGCAGTTCTTC. Drawing the rest from reference TRBV19 and TRBJ2-1, the complete variable domain is DGGITQSPKYLFRKEGQNVTLSCEQNLNHDAMYWYRQDPGQGLRLIYYSQIVNDFQKGDIAEGYSVSREKKESFPLTVTSAQKNPTAFYLCASSVDFTTSYNEQFFGPGTRLTVL.

This clonotype has only a few counts. This chain joins TRBV29-1 and TRBJ1-1; D might be TRBD1 (5 bases). This CDR3 has 13 residues. V was pared by 0 bases and J by 1 base, with 6 bases between. Per the germline V gene, CDR1 is SQVTM and CDR2 is ANQGSEA. The CDR3: CSVEETENTEAFF. The CDR3 region has the DNA TGCAGCGTTGAAGAGACAGAGAACACTGAAGCTTTCTTT.

This clonotype was counted ten times or more. The J gene is TRBJ2-1, the V gene TRBV20-1, with TRBD2 as a possible D gene (6 bases). Germline V gives CDR1 DFQATT, CDR2 SNEGSKA (reference sequence). The V end lost 0 bases, the J end lost 4 bases, and 10 bases lay between the germline ends. CDR3 length: 14 residues. The CDR3 DNA sequence: TGCAGTGCTAGAGATGCGACTAGGTACAATGAGCAGTTCTTC. It translates to CSARDATRYNEQFF.

This chain connects TRBV3-2 to TRBJ2-7. TRBV3-2 is annotated as a pseudogene. The CDR3 loop spans 14 amino acids. CDR3: CASSQVEYSYEQYF. The CDR3 nucleotides read TGTGCCAGCAGCCAAGTCGAGTACTCCTACGAGCAGTACTTC.

This clonotype occurred many times. The chain has TRBV5-1 and TRBJ2-1, with 7 bases aligning to TRBD2. The germline CDR1 and CDR2 sequences are SGHRS and YFSETQ. V dropped 3 bases and J dropped 8; count of bases not matched to a gene: 8. CDR3 length equals 14 residues. Here the CDR3 DNA reads TGCGCCAGCAGCTCGGCTGCGGGAGCTGATGAGCAGTTCTTC. Amino acid sequence: CASSSAAGADEQFF.

V usage is TRBV11-2 and J usage is TRBJ2-2, with 14 bases matching TRBD2. The CDR3 is made up of 18 amino acids. The germline gives CDR1 SGHAT, CDR2 FQNNGV. The V segment lost 5 bases and the J segment 5 bases; nucleotides outside the gene matches: 10. The CDR3 nucleotides are TGTGCCAGCAGCCCACGACTAGCGGGAGGGCCGGGTACCGGGGAGCTGTTTTTT. This translates into CASSPRLAGGPGTGELFF.

The chain links TRBV5-1 to TRBJ2-7, with D possibly matching TRBD2 (5 bases). The V gene lost 3 bases and the J gene lost 3 bases, with 10 bases spanning the gap. CDR3 length: 13 amino acids. Germline V gene lookup returns CDR1 SGHRS and CDR2 YFSETQ. CDR3 DNA: TGCGCCAGCAGCTCAAGCGGACGCTACGAGCAGTACTTC. The encoded protein is CASSSSGRYEQYF.

This clonotype was counted a few times. V is TRBV20-1 and J is TRBJ2-3; TRBD2 matches at 7 bases. Per the germline V gene, CDR1 is DFQATT and CDR2 is SNEGSKA (reference sequence). V lost 6 bases and J lost 5; bases outside the gene matches: 11. The CDR3 has 14 amino acids. CDR3 loop: CSAREATLGDTQYF. The CDR3 DNA reads TGCAGTGCACGGGAGGCTACCCTCGGAGATACGCAGTATTTT.

This clonotype has ten or more counts. This chain joins TRBV4-1 and TRBJ1-1; D gene uncertain. CDR1 is MGHRA, CDR2 YSYEKL, per germline. The CDR3 runs to 12 residues. V was trimmed by 5 bases and J by 7 bases, leaving 11 bases between them. CDR3 bases: TGCGCCAGCAGCTTTAGTACGAATGAAGCTTTCTTT. Residues: CASSFSTNEAFF.